This T cell receptor beta chain emerged from a study of cytomegalovirus exposure and HLA in healthy donors. A remark on this clone: Its antigen is not known.

Vbeta (60) and Jbeta (13) primers were used in the PCR. Clones were read by immunoSEQ multiplex PCR, and TCRdb kept only the in-frame ones, dropping some. The sample yields fewer than 150,000 clones, of which the top ten take up 1.5% to 2%. Notes on the study in general: In vitro confirmation showed a few CMV-associated chains to be CMV antigen specific.

After removal of 6 bases from V and 0 bases from J, the junction contained 10 bases not matched to a gene. From germline, CDR1 is SGHAT and CDR2 FQNNGV. This CDR3 contains 16 residues. The rearrangement links TRBV11-2 to TRBJ1-1, with 7 bases aligning to TRBD1. The sample taken for sequencing was PBMCs. The sequence was collected from a woman in her sixties or seventies in good health and CMV-seronegative. The CDR3 is CASRSYRGPLNTEAFF. CDR3 sequence (DNA): TGTGCCAGCAGATCTTACAGGGGACCCCTGAACACTGAAGCTTTCTTT. Looking up the rest from reference TRBV11-2 and TRBJ1-1 gives the full variable domain: EAGVAQSPRYKIIEKRQSVAFWCNPISGHATLYWYQQILGQGPKLLIQFQNNGVVDDSQLPKDRFSAERLKGVDSTLKIQPAKLEDSAVYLCASRSYRGPLNTEAFFGQGTRLTVV.